This entry describes one T cell receptor (beta chain). V was pared by 4 bases and J by 7 bases, with 14 bases between. The CDR3 has 14 residues. Per the germline V gene, CDR1 is MDHEN and CDR2 is SYDVKM. The source of the sample is a study of control samples from healthy donors and cancer patients. The repertoire was sequenced with immunoSEQ multiplex PCR; TCRdb's copy has only in-frame clones and lacks some. This sample yields approximately 150,000 clones, of which roughly 95% are seen a single time; over 0.9% belongs to the top ten. V usage is TRBV28 and J usage is TRBJ2-1; D call uncertain. This clonotype was obtained from a woman aged 25 to 39 in good health. The specimen sequenced was blood. The CDR3 sequence: CASSSLLVVNEQFF. The CDR3 coding sequence is TGTGCCAGCAGTTCGCTCCTGGTGGTAAATGAGCAGTTCTTC.